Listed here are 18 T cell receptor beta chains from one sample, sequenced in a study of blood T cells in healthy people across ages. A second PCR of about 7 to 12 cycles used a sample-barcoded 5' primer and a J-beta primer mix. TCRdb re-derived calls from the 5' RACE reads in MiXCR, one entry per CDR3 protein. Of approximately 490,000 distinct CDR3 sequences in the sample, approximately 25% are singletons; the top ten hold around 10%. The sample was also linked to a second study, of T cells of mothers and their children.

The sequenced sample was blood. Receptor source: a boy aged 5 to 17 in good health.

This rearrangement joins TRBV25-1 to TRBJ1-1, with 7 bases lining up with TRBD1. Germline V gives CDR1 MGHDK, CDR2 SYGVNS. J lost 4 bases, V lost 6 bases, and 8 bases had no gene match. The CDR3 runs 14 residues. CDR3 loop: CASSFQGEATEAFF. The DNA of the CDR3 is TGTGCCAGCAGCTTCCAGGGGGAAGCCACTGAAGCTTTCTTT. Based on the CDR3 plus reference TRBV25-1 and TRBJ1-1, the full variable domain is EADIYQTPRYLVIGTGKKITLECSQTMGHDKMYWYQQDPGMELHLIHYSYGVNSTEKGDLSSESTVSRIRTEHFPLTLESARPSHTSQYLCASSFQGEATEAFFGQGTRLTVV.

CDR3 residues: CSVEQYNEQFF. In nucleotides, the CDR3 is TGCAGCGTTGAACAATACAATGAGCAGTTCTTC. The chain is built from TRBV29-1 and TRBJ2-1; D unresolved. Per the germline V gene, CDR1 is SQVTM and CDR2 is ANQGSEA. The CDR3 is made up of 11 amino acids. The ends were cut back, 2 bases at V and 4 bases at J, with 3 bases in the middle.

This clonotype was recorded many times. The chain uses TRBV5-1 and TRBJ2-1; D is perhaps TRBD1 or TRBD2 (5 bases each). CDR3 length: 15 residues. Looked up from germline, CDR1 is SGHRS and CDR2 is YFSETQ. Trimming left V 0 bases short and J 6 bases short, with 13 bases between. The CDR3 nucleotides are TGCGCCAGCAGCTTGGCCTCTCCTGGGGGCAATGAGCAGTTCTTC. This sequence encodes CASSLASPGGNEQFF.

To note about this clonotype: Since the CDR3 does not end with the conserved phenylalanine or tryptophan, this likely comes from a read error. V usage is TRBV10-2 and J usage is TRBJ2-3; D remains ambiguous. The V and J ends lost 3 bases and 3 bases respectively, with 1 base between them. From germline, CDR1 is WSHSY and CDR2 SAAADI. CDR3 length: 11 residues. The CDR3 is CASSETDTQYL. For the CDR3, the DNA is TGCGCCAGCAGTGAAACAGATACGCAGTATTTA.

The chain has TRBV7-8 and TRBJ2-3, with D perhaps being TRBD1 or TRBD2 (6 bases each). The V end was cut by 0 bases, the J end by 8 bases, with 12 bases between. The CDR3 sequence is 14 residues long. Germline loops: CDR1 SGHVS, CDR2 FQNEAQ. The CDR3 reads CASSLARGAGTQYF. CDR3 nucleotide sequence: TGTGCCAGCAGCTTAGCGAGGGGGGCAGGTACGCAGTATTTT.

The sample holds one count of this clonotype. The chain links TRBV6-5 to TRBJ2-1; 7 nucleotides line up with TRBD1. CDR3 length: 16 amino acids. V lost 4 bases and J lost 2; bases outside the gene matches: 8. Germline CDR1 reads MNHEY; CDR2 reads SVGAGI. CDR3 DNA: TGTGCCAGCAGTTTCTCCGGGACAGCGACCTACAATGAGCAGTTCTTC. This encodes CASSFSGTATYNEQFF.

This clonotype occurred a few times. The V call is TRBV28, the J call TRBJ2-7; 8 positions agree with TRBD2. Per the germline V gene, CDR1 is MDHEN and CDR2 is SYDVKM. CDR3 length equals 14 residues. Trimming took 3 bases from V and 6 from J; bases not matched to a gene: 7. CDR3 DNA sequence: TGTGCCAGCAGTTTTGGAGCGGGGGCGGGCGAGCAGTACTTC. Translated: CASSFGAGAGEQYF.

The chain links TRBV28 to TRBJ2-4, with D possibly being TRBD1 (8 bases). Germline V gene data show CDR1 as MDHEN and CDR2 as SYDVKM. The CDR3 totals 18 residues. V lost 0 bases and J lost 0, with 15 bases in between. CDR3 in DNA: TGTGCCAGCAGTTTATGGAGGACAGGGACTATAGCCAAAAACATTCAGTACTTC. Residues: CASSLWRTGTIAKNIQYF.

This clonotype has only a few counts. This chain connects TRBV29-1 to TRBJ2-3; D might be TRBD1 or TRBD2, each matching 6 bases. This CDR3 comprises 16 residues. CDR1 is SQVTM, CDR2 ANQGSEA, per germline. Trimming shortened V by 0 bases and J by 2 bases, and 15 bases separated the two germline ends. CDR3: CSVEDMGGTVTDTQYF. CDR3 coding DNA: TGCAGCGTTGAAGATATGGGGGGCACAGTCACAGATACGCAGTATTTT.

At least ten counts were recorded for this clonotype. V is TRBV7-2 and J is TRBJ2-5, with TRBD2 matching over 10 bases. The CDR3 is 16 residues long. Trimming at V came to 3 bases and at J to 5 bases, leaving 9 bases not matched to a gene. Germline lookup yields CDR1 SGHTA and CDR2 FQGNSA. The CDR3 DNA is TGTGCCAGCAGCTTTTCCCGAGCGGGAGGGAAGGAGACCCAGTACTTC. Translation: CASSFSRAGGKETQYF.

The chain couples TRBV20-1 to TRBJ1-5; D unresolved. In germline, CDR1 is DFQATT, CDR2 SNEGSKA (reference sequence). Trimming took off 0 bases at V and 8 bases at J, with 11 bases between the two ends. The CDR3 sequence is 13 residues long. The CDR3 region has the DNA TGCAGTGCTAGAGATCGCCCCGGCAAGCCCCAGCATTTT. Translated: CSARDRPGKPQHF.

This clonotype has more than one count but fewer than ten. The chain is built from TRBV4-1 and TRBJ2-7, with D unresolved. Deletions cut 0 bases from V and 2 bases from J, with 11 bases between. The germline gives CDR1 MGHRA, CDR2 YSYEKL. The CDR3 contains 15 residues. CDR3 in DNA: TGCGCCAGCAGCCAAGAGTCGCGTGGGGCCTACGAGCAGTACTTC. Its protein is CASSQESRGAYEQYF.

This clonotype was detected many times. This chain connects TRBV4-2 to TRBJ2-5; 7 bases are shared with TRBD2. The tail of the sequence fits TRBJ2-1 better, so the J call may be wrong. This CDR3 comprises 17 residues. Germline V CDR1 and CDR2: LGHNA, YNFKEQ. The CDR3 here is CASSQVAAGLVDNEQFF. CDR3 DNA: TGTGCCAGCAGCCAAGTGGCTGCAGGACTAGTCGACAATGAGCAGTTCTTC.

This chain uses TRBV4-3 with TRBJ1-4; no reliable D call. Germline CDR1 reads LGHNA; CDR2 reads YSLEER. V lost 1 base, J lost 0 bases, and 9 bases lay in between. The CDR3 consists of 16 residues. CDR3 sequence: CASSQGPGSTNEKLFF. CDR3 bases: TGCGCCAGCAGCCAAGGCCCGGGGTCAACTAATGAAAAACTGTTTTTT.

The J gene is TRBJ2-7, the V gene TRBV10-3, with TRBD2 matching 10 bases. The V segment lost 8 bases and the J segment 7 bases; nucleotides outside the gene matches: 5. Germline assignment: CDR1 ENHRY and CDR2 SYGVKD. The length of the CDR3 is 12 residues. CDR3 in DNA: TGTGCCATCGAGGGACTAGCGCGGGAGCAGTACTTC. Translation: CAIEGLAREQYF.

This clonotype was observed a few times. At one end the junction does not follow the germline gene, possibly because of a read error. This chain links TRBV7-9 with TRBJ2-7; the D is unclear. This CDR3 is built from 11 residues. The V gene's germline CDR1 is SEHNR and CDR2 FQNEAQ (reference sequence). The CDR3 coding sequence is TGTGCCAGCAGCTCCTTTTACGGGCAGTACTTC. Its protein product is CASSSFYGQYF.

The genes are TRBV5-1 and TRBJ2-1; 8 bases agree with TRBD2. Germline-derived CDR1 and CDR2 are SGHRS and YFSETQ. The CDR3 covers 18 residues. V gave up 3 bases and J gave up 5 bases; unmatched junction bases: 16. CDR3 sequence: CASSSRTTRLALNNEQFF. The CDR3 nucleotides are TGCGCCAGCAGCTCGAGAACTACTAGACTAGCGTTAAACAATGAGCAGTTCTTC.

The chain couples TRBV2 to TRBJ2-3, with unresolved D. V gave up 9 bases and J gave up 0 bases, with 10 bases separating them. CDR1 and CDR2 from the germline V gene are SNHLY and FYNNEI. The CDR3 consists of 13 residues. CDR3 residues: CASLTTSTDTQYF. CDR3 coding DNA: TGTGCCAGTCTAACAACTAGCACAGATACGCAGTATTTT.